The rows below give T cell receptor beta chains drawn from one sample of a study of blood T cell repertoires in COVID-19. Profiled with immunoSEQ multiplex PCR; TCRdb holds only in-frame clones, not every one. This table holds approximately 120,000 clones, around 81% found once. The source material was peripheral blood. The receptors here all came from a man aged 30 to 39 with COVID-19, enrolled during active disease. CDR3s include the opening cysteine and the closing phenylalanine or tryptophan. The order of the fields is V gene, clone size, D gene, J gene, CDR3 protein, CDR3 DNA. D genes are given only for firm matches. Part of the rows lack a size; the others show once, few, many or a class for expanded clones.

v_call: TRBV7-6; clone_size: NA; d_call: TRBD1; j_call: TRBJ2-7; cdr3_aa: CASSLGGDRGYEQYF; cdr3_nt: TGTGCCAGCAGCTTAGGAGGGGACAGGGGGTACGAGCAGTACTTC
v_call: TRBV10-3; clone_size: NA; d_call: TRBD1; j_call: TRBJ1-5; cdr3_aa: CAISESGTGANQPQHF; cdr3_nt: TGTGCCATCAGTGAGTCGGGGACAGGGGCTAATCAGCCCCAGCATTTT
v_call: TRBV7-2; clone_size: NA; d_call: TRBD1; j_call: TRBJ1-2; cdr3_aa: CASSTTGNYGYTF; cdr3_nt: TGTGCCAGCAGCACGACAGGGAACTATGGCTACACCTTC
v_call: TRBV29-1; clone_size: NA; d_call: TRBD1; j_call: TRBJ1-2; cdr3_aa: CSARQGESYGYTF; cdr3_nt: TGCAGCGCCAGACAGGGGGAGAGCTATGGCTACACCTTC
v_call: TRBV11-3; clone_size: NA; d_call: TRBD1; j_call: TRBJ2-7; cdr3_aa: CASSLRQGAQEQYF; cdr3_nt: TGTGCCAGCAGCTTGAGACAGGGGGCGCAGGAGCAGTACTTC
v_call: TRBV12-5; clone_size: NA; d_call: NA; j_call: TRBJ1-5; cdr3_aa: CASGLGGLSNQPQHF; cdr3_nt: TGTGCTAGTGGTTTGGGAGGCCTTAGCAATCAGCCCCAGCATTTT
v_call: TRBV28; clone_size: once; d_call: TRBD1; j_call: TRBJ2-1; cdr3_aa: CASSPLGQGDSEQFF; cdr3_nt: TGTGCCAGCAGCCCCTTAGGACAGGGTGATAGTGAGCAGTTCTTC
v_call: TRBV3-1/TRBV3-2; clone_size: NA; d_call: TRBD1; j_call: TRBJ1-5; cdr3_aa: CASSQDGGQGNQPQHF; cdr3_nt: TGTGCCAGCAGCCAAGATGGAGGACAGGGGAATCAGCCCCAGCATTTT
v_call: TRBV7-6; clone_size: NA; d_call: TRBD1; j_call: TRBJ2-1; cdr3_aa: CASSLGTGGHNEQFF; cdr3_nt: TGTGCCAGCAGCTTAGGGACAGGGGGCCACAATGAGCAGTTCTTC
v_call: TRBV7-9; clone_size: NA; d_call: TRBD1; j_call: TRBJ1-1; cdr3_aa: CASSFDPGQRNTEAFF; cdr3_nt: TGTGCCAGCAGCTTCGACCCGGGACAGCGGAACACTGAAGCTTTCTTT
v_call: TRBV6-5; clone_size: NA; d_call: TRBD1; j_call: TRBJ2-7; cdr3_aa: CASSSRQGAGYEQYF; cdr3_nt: TGTGCCAGCAGTTCGCGACAGGGGGCAGGCTACGAGCAGTACTTC
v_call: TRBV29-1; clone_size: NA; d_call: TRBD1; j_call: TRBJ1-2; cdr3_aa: CSVTWTGMESGYTF; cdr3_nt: TGCAGCGTCACCTGGACAGGGATGGAGAGTGGCTACACCTTC
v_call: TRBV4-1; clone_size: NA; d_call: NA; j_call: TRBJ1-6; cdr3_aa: CASSLRTAGSYNSPLHF; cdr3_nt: TGCGCCAGCAGCCTAAGGACAGCTGGCTCCTATAATTCACCCCTCCACTTT
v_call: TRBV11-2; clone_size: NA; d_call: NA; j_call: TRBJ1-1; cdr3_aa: CASSLQWGELNTEAFF; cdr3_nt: TGTGCCAGCAGCTTACAGTGGGGGGAGCTGAACACTGAAGCTTTCTTT
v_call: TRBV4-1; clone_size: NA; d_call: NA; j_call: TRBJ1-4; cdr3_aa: CASSPSGGPTNEKLFF; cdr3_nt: TGCGCCAGCAGCCCCTCAGGAGGCCCAACTAATGAAAAACTGTTTTTT
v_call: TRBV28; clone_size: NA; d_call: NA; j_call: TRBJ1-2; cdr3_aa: CASTRVGWDYGYTF; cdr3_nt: TGTGCCAGCACCCGGGTTGGATGGGACTATGGCTACACCTTC
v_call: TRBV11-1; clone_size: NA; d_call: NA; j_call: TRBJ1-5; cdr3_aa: CASSLPREENQPQHF; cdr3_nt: TGTGCCAGCAGCCTACCCAGGGAAGAGAATCAGCCCCAGCATTTT
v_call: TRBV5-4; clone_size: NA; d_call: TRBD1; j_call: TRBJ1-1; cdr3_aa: CASSPLRGYTEAFF; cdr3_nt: TGTGCCAGCAGCCCCCTCAGGGGGTACACTGAAGCTTTCTTT
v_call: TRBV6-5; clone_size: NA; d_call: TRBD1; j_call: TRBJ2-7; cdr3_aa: CASARQGGYEQYF; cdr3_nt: TGTGCCAGCGCCCGACAGGGTGGATACGAGCAGTACTTC
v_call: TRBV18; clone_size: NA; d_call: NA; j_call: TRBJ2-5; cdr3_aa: CASSPDPNSETQYF; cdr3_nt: TGTGCCAGCTCACCCGATCCCAACAGTGAGACCCAGTACTTC
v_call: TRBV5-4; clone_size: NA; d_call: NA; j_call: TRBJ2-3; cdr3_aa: CASSQSTDTQYF; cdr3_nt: TGTGCCAGCAGCCAGTCCACAGATACGCAGTATTTT
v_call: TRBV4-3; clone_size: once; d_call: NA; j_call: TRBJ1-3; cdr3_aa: CASSQDPGGSGNTIYF; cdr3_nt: TGCGCCAGCAGCCAAGATCCGGGAGGCTCTGGAAACACCATATATTTT
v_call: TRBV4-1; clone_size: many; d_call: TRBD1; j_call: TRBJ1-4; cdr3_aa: CASSQERWTGGIEKLFF; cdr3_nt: TGCGCCAGCAGCCAAGAACGGTGGACAGGGGGGATTGAAAAACTGTTTTTT
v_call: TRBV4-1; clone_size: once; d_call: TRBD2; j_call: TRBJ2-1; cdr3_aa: CASSQNPGTSGYNEQFF; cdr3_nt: TGCGCCAGCAGCCAGAACCCCGGGACTAGCGGCTACAATGAGCAGTTCTTC
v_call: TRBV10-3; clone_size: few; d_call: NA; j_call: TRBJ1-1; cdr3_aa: CASQGNTEAFF; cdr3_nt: TGTGCCTCGCAGGGTAACACTGAAGCTTTCTTT
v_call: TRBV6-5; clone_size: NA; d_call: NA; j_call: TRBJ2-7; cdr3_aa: CASSSRDTTYEQYF; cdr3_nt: TGTGCCAGCAGTTCGAGGGACACTACCTACGAGCAGTACTTC